The 3 T cell receptor beta chains given below trace back to one sample, sequenced in a study of shared clonotypes between healthy human individuals (dated by TCRdb to 2020 to 2021). The receptor library was made with the immunoSEQ multiplex PCR assay. Held by TCRdb, this immuneACCESS table contains in-frame sequences only and omits some clones. Under half of the omission traces to an unresolved V gene where checked; the cause of the rest is unknown. This sample lists approximately 100,000 clones; less than 75% were detected once. Approximately 23% of the sample rests with the top ten. Sequencing was carried out using memory CD8+ T cells sorted from blood. The cell subset or site label for this specimen denotes: CD45RO+ cells pooled with CCR7-negative TemRA cells. These receptors all stem from a woman aged 25 to 39 in good health.

This chain uses TRBV4-1 with TRBJ2-3, with 7 positions matching TRBD2. Germline trimming cut 0 bases from V and 7 bases from J; bases unmatched to any gene: 7. The CDR3 runs to 15 residues. Germline values: CDR1 MGHRA, CDR2 YSYEKL. This CDR3 is CASSQDLLALYTQYF. In DNA form, the CDR3 reads TGCGCCAGCAGCCAAGATCTACTAGCGTTGTATACGCAGTATTTT.

A word on this clone: A far larger clone differs by one base, so this is likely a read error. The V and J genes are TRBV14 and TRBJ2-6; D perhaps matches TRBD2 (5 bases). The V end lost 2 bases, the J end lost 1 base, and 15 bases lay between the germline ends. CDR1 is SGHDN, CDR2 FVKESK, per germline. The CDR3 spans 18 residues. The CDR3 nucleotides read TGTGCCAGCAGCCAAAACAGTCACGGGGAATCTGGGGCCAACGTCCTGACTTTC. Protein sequence: CASSQNSHGESGANVLTF.

The gene calls are TRBV6-5 and TRBJ2-1, with TRBD1 identical over 7 bases. Germline loops: CDR1 MNHEY, CDR2 SVGAGI. V was clipped by 5 bases and J by 6 bases; unmatched bases: 7. The CDR3 is 14 residues long. The CDR3 sequence is CASSPMTGPNEQFF. In nucleotides, the CDR3 is TGTGCCAGCAGTCCGATGACAGGGCCCAATGAGCAGTTCTTC.